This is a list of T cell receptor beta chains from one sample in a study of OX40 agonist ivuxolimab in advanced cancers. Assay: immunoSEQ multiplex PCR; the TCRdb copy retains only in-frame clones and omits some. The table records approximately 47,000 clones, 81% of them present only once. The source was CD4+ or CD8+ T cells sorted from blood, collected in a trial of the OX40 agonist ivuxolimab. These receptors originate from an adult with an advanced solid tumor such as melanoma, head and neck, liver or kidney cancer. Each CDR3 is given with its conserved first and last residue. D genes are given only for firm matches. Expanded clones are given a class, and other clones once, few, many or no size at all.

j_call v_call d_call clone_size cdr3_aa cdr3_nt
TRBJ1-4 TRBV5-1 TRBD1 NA CASSWGQGALFEKLFF TGCGCCAGCAGCTGGGGACAGGGAGCATTATTTGAAAAACTGTTTTTT
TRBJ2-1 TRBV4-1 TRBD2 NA CASSQMGLAAYNEQFF TGCGCCAGCAGCCAAATGGGACTAGCGGCCTACAATGAGCAGTTCTTC
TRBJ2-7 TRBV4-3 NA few CASSQESMWSYEQYF TGCGCCAGCAGCCAAGAGTCAATGTGGAGCTACGAGCAGTACTTC
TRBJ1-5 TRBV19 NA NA CASRVRGSLNQPQHF TGTGCCAGTAGGGTTCGCGGGAGTCTCAATCAGCCCCAGCATTTT
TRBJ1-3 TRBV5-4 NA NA CASSLSSHSGNTIYF TGTGCCAGCAGCTTGTCCAGTCACTCTGGAAACACCATATATTTT
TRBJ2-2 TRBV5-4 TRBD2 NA CASTLGRSGTGELFF TGTGCCAGCACCCTCGGGAGGAGCGGCACCGGGGAGCTGTTTTTT
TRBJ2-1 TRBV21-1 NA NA CASSKANSGSPYNEQFF TGTGCCAGCAGCAAAGCAAATAGCGGGAGTCCCTACAATGAGCAGTTCTTC
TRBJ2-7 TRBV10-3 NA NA CAISDSRDEQYF TGTGCCATCAGTGACTCCCGGGACGAGCAGTACTTC
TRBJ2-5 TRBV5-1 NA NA CASSLELLETQYF TGCGCCAGCAGCTTGGAACTACTCGAGACCCAGTACTTC
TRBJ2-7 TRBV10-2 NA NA CASSDAGSTTYEQYF TGCGCCAGCAGTGATGCAGGGAGTACGACCTACGAGCAGTACTTC
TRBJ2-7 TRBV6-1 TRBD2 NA CASSFSGSMVYEQYF TGTGCCAGCAGCTTTAGCGGGAGCATGGTCTACGAGCAGTACTTC
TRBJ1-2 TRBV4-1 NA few CASSQGQSQNYGYTF TGCGCCAGCAGCCAAGGGCAATCCCAGAACTATGGCTACACCTTC
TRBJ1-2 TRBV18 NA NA CASSLGARNYGYTF TGTGCCAGCTCACTAGGGGCCCGTAACTATGGCTACACCTTC
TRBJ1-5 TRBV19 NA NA CASRAGQSNQPQHF TGTGCCAGTAGGGCTGGACAGAGCAATCAGCCCCAGCATTTT
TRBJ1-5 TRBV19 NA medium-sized CASDSRTIISNQPQHF TGTGCCAGCGACTCCCGGACGATAATTAGCAATCAGCCCCAGCATTTT